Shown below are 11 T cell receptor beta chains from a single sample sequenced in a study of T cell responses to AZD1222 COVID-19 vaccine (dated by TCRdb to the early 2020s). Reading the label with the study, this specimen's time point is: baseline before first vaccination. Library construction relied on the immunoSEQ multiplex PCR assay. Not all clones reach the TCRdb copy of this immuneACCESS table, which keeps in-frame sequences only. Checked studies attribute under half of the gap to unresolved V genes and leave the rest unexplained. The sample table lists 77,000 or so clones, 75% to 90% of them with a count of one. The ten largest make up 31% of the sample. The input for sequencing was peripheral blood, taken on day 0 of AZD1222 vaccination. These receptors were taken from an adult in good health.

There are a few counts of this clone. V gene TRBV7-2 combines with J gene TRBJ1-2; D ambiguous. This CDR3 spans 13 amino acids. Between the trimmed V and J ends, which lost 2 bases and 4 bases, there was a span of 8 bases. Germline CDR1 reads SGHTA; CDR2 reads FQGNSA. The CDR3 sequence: CASSLLVPYGYTF. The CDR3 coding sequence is TGTGCCAGCAGCTTATTGGTTCCCTATGGCTACACCTTC.

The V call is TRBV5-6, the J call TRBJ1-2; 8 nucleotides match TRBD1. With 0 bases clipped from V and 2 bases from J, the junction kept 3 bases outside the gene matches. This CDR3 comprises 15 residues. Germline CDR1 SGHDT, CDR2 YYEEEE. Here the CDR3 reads CASSLGQGLNYGYTF. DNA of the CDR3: TGTGCCAGCAGCTTGGGACAGGGGCTAAACTATGGCTACACCTTC. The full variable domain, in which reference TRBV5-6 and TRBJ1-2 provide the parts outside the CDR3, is DAGVTQSPTHLIKTRGQQVTLRCSPKSGHDTVSWYQQALGQGPQFIFQYYEEEERQRGNFPDRFSGHQFPNYSSELNVNALLLGDSALYLCASSLGQGLNYGYTFGSGTRLTVV.

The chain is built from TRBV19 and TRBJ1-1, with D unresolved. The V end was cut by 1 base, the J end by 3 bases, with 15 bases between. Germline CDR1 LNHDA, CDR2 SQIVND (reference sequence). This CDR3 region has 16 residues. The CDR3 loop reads CASSIAGRVKDTEAFF. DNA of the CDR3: TGTGCCAGTAGTATAGCGGGCCGGGTAAAAGACACTGAAGCTTTCTTT.

This CDR3 is CASSQSGDGYTF. The DNA of the CDR3 is TGTGCCAGCAGTCAATCGGGGGATGGCTACACCTTC. This chain uses TRBV6-5 with TRBJ1-2; weak D call: TRBD1 (5 bases). The CDR3 contains 12 residues. Germline CDR1 reads MNHEY; CDR2 reads SVGAGI. The V end was cut by 5 bases, the J end by 6 bases, with 10 bases between.

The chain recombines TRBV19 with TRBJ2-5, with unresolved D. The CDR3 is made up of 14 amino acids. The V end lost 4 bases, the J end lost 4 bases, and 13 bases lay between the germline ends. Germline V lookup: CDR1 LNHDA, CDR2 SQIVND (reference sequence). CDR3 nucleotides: TGTGCCAGTAGTAGTGTCGCGGCAGGAGAGACCCAGTACTTC. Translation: CASSSVAAGETQYF.

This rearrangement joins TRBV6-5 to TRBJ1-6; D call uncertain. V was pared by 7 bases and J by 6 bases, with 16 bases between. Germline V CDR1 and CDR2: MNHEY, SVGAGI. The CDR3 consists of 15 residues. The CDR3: CASTRELSSNSPLHF. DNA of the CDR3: TGTGCCAGCACCCGGGAACTTTCAAGTAATTCACCCCTCCACTTT.

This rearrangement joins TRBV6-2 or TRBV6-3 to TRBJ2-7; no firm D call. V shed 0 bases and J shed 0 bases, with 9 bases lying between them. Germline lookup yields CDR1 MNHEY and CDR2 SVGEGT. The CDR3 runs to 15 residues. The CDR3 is CASSYSRTLSYEQYF. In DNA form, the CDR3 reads TGTGCCAGCAGTTACTCCCGAACCCTCTCCTACGAGCAGTACTTC.

CDR3: CASSLNGAEAFF. CDR3 DNA: TGTGCCAGCAGCTTAAACGGGGCTGAAGCTTTCTTT. The V call is TRBV7-2, the J call TRBJ1-1; the D is unclear. With 2 bases removed from V and 6 bases from J, the gap between germline ends came to 7 bases. Germline CDR1 is SGHTA and CDR2 is FQGNSA. This CDR3 region has 12 residues.

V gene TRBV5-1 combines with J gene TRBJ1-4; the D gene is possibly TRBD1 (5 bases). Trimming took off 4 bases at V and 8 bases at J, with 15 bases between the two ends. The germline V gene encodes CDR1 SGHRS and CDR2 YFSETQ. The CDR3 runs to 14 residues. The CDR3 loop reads CASSVRQRGEKLFF. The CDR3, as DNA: TGCGCCAGCAGCGTCCGACAGAGGGGAGAAAAACTGTTTTTT.

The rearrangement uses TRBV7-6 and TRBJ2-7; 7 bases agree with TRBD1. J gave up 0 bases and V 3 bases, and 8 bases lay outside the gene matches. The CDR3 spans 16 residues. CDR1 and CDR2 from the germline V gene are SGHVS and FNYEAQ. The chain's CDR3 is CASSLGDSPISYEQYF. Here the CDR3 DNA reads TGTGCCAGCAGCTTGGGGGACAGCCCTATCTCCTACGAGCAGTACTTC.

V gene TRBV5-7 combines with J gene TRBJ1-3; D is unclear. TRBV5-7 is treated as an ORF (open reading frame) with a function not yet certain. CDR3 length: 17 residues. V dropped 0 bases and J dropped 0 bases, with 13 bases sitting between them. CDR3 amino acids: CASSLEPRESSGNTIYF. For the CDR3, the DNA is TGTGCCAGCAGCTTGGAACCGAGAGAGAGCTCTGGAAACACCATATATTTT.